This T cell receptor (beta chain) was obtained from a study of OX40 agonist ivuxolimab in advanced cancers. As for the study in general: Past anti-PD-1, anti-PD-L1 or anti-CTLA-4 therapy was accepted, and 40% to 50% had received some. Overall study findings and caveats: Expanded clones belonging to CD8+ T cells outnumbered, on average, those of CD4+. Some patients without response likewise showed low normalized clonal expansion.

Repertoires were generated with immunoSEQ multiplex PCR, while TCRdb's copy carries only in-frame clones and drops some. The sample lists tens of thousands of clones; roughly nine tenths were seen once. The germline V gene has CDR1 MNHEY and CDR2 SVGAGI. The CDR3 has 12 residues. The trim removed 5 bases at V and 3 bases at J, leaving 1 base unmatched. Comment on this clone: Its antigen is not identified.

The receptor's source is an adult with an advanced solid tumor such as melanoma, head and neck, liver or kidney cancer. Sequences were derived from CD4+ or CD8+ T cells sorted from blood, sampled in a trial of the OX40 agonist ivuxolimab. V gene TRBV6-5 combines with J gene TRBJ2-7; 7 nucleotides line up with TRBD2. The CDR3 reads CASSPGGYEQYF. The DNA of the CDR3 is TGTGCCAGCAGTCCGGGGGGCTACGAGCAGTACTTC.